This T cell receptor beta chain is drawn from a study of blood T cell repertoires in COVID-19. Overall study context: PBMCs, B-cell-depleted T cells, or T cells provided the cDNA or gDNA that made up the material.

V was pared by 3 bases and J by 7 bases, with 7 bases of the junction left unmatched. The CDR3 has 13 amino acids. Germline CDR1 reads SQVTM; CDR2 reads ANQGSEA. Produced via immunoSEQ multiplex PCR; TCRdb's table is partial and in-frame only. Of roughly 150,000 clones listed, 76% are singletons. Sample: peripheral blood. The chain carries TRBV29-1 and TRBJ1-2; 8 nucleotides align to TRBD1. The receptor was isolated from an elderly woman with acute or convalescent COVID-19. CDR3 in DNA: TGCAGCGTTGACGTGGACAGGGTCGGTGGCTACACCTTC. The encoded protein is CSVDVDRVGGYTF.